One sample yielded the 24 T cell receptor beta chains listed below, sequenced in a study of blood T cell repertoires in COVID-19. Clones were sequenced by immunoSEQ multiplex PCR, and TCRdb holds only the in-frame ones, with some missing. Of around 300,000 clones detected, 80% to 90% appear once; the ten largest clones hold under 3%. The sequenced sample consisted of PBMCs or T cells enriched from blood (not recorded which). The receptors were gathered from a woman in her late teens or twenties who had recovered from COVID-19.

The rearrangement joins TRBV6-5 to TRBJ1-5; 11 positions match TRBD1. The CDR3 sequence is 14 residues long. The trim removed 6 bases at V and 5 bases at J, leaving 3 bases unmatched. Looked up from germline, CDR1 is MNHEY and CDR2 is SVGAGI. CDR3 bases: TGTGCCAGCAGCCAGGGACAGGGGGATCAGCCCCAGCATTTT. This codes for CASSQGQGDQPQHF.

This clone was picked up one time. The chain combines TRBV12-3 or TRBV12-4 with TRBJ1-1; no definite D call. V lost 4 bases and J 10 bases, leaving 16 bases between the germline ends. The CDR3 is 13 residues long. The CDR3 DNA follows: TGTGCCAGCAGTTCCAAGAGGTCCGACGGAGCTTTCTTT. Amino acids: CASSSKRSDGAFF.

Only a few counts were recorded for this clone. The chain combines TRBV4-1 with TRBJ2-7; weak D call: TRBD1 (5 bases). The CDR3 spans 16 residues. V lost 1 base and J 0 bases, leaving 13 bases between the germline ends. Germline lookup yields CDR1 MGHRA and CDR2 YSYEKL. CDR3 sequence: CASSQVAGISSYEQYF. The CDR3 DNA reads as TGCGCCAGCAGCCAAGTAGCAGGGATTAGCTCCTACGAGCAGTACTTC.

The V call is TRBV29-1, the J call TRBJ1-1; the match to TRBD1 covers 12 bases. Germline V gene sequence: CDR1 SQVTM, CDR2 ANQGSEA. CDR3 length equals 13 residues. J gave up 5 bases and V 4 bases, and 2 bases lay outside the gene matches. This CDR3 is CSVAGQGATEAFF. The CDR3 nucleotides read TGCAGCGTTGCGGGACAGGGGGCAACTGAAGCTTTCTTT.

This clone turned up a few times. The chain uses TRBV6-5 and TRBJ1-2; 10 bases are a match to TRBD1. Losses at the gene ends were 5 bases for V and 6 bases for J; bases not matched to a gene: 9. CDR1 is MNHEY, CDR2 SVGAGI, per germline. The CDR3 length is 15 residues. The DNA of the CDR3 is TGTGCCAGCAGTCCCCAGACAGGGGGCGCAGATGGCTACACCTTC. This encodes CASSPQTGGADGYTF.

This clone occurred once. The rearrangement joins TRBV2 to TRBJ1-5; TRBD1 matches 7 bases. Germline V gene lookup returns CDR1 SNHLY and CDR2 FYNNEI. Trimming cost V 7 bases and J 5 bases; bases outside gene matches: 5. CDR3 length equals 13 residues. The chain's CDR3 is CASTTGWDQPQHF. The CDR3 bases are TGTGCCAGCACGACAGGGTGGGATCAGCCCCAGCATTTT.

This clone is a singleton in its sample. This chain uses TRBV4-2 with TRBJ2-3; TRBD2 matches at 13 bases. Germline lookup yields CDR1 LGHNA and CDR2 YNFKEQ. The V and J ends lost 0 bases and 1 base, in that order; junction bases with no gene match: 4. This CDR3 spans 18 amino acids. CDR3: CASSQEELAGGGTDTQYF. DNA of the CDR3: TGTGCCAGCAGCCAAGAAGAACTAGCGGGGGGGGGCACAGATACGCAGTATTTT.

The chain is built from TRBV29-1 and TRBJ2-7; maybe TRBD1 (6 bases). The CDR3 is 13 amino acids. V dropped 4 bases and J dropped 3 bases, with 13 bases sitting between them. In germline, CDR1 is SQVTM, CDR2 ANQGSEA. CDR3 in DNA: TGCAGCGTTGGGACAGCGGACCACTACGAGCAGTACTTC. This gives the protein CSVGTADHYEQYF.

The CDR3 loop is CASSLQGPNQPQHF. For the CDR3, the DNA is TGTGCCAGCAGTTTACAGGGCCCTAATCAGCCCCAGCATTTT. The chain uses TRBV27 and TRBJ1-5, with a possible D match to TRBD1 (5 bases). Germline V gives CDR1 MNHEY, CDR2 SMNVEV (reference sequence). The CDR3 runs 14 residues. Between the trimmed V and J ends, which lost 2 bases and 4 bases, there was a span of 9 bases.

V and J are TRBV12-5 and TRBJ1-3, with D possibly being TRBD1 (5 bases). This CDR3 has 16 residues. Germline V gives CDR1 LGHNT, CDR2 FRNRAP. Between the trimmed V and J ends, which lost 0 bases and 8 bases, there was a span of 17 bases. In DNA, the CDR3 is TGTGCTAGTGGTTTGGTACCAGGGCTCCTATGGCACACCATATATTTT. Translation gives CASGLVPGLLWHTIYF.

The sample holds one count of this clone. J is TRBJ2-7 and V is TRBV21-1; the table's D call, TRBD1, was not checked against the DNA. TRBV21-1 is reported as a pseudogene. This CDR3 region has 16 residues. CDR3 sequence (DNA): TGTGCCAGCAGCAAAGTGGTGACAGGGGAAACCTACGAGCAGTACTTC. Its translation is CASSKVVTGETYEQYF.

The chain has TRBV2 and TRBJ2-1, with D perhaps matching TRBD1 (5 bases). The V gene lost 0 bases and the J gene lost 6 bases, with 9 bases spanning the gap. The CDR3 runs to 14 residues. Germline assignment: CDR1 SNHLY and CDR2 FYNNEI. This chain's CDR3 is CASSEALQGNEQFF. CDR3 nucleotide sequence: TGTGCCAGCAGTGAAGCGCTTCAGGGCAATGAGCAGTTCTTC.

The chain joins TRBV27 to TRBJ1-1; D not resolved. Trimming stripped 3 bases from V and 0 bases from J, with 11 bases between. Germline CDR1 and CDR2: MNHEY and SMNVEV (reference sequence). This CDR3 is 15 amino acids long. This CDR3 is CASSFSRLVNTEAFF. CDR3 nucleotides: TGTGCCAGCAGTTTTTCTAGGTTGGTGAACACTGAAGCTTTCTTT.

The rearrangement links TRBV10-3 to TRBJ1-5; the D gene is possibly TRBD1 (5 bases). Germline-derived CDR1 and CDR2 are ENHRY and SYGVKD. The CDR3 length is 17 residues. The V end lost 3 bases, the J end lost 5 bases, and 20 bases lay between the germline ends. CDR3 protein: CAISDPSLDSYDQPQHF. The CDR3 nucleotides are TGTGCCATCAGTGACCCCTCCCTCGACAGTTATGATCAGCCCCAGCATTTT.

The sample holds a few counts of this clone. The J gene is TRBJ1-1, the V gene TRBV11-1; maybe TRBD1 (6 bases). Germline V gene data show CDR1 as SGHAT and CDR2 as FQDESV (reference sequence). Trimming removed 1 base from V and 1 base from J, with 10 bases in between. CDR3 length: 15 residues. In nucleotides, the CDR3 is TGTGCCAGCAGCTTAGGACAGGTGGGGAACACTGAAGCTTTCTTT. This encodes CASSLGQVGNTEAFF.

The rearrangement links TRBV4-1 to TRBJ1-4; D remains unclear. Germline V gene sequence: CDR1 MGHRA, CDR2 YSYEKL. Trimming took off 3 bases at V and 0 bases at J, with 8 bases between the two ends. This CDR3 is 15 amino acids long. CDR3 sequence reads: CASSHNSATNEKLFF. The CDR3 bases are TGCGCCAGCAGCCACAACAGTGCAACTAATGAAAAACTGTTTTTT.

V usage is TRBV3-1 (or the pseudogene TRBV3-2) and J usage is TRBJ1-6, with a possible D match to TRBD1 (5 bases). Trimming removed 4 bases at V and 5 bases at J, with 12 bases between. Germline V gene lookup returns CDR1 LGHDT and CDR2 YNNKEL (reference sequence). This CDR3 is 15 amino acids long. CDR3 in DNA: TGTGCCAGCAGCCGGGGGGAACTGAATAATTCACCCCTCCACTTT. Translation: CASSRGELNNSPLHF.

The chain carries TRBV9 and TRBJ1-3, with D possibly being TRBD1 (5 bases). In germline, CDR1 is SGDLS, CDR2 YYNGEE. CDR3 size: 17 residues. The V and J ends lost 3 bases and 0 bases respectively, with 16 bases between them. The CDR3 reads CASSGRWGDHSGNTIYF. CDR3 DNA: TGTGCCAGCAGCGGCCGGTGGGGGGACCACTCTGGAAACACCATATATTTT.

The chain recombines TRBV7-2 with TRBJ2-2; 7 bases align to TRBD2. CDR1 SGHTA and CDR2 FQGNSA come from the germline V gene. The CDR3 runs 16 residues. The V gene end was trimmed by 2 bases and the J gene end by 6 bases; junction bases not matched to a gene: 9. For the CDR3, the DNA is TGTGCCAGCAGCTTACTAACGCAGGGAGGGGCCGGGGAGCTGTTTTTT. Translation gives CASSLLTQGGAGELFF. Full variable domain (missing parts from reference TRBV7-2 and TRBJ2-2): GAGVSQSPSNKVTEKGKDVELRCDPISGHTALYWYRQSLGQGLEFLIYFQGNSAPDKSGLPSDRFSAERTGGSVSTLTIQRTQQEDSAVYLCASSLLTQGGAGELFFGEGSRLTVL.

The chain combines TRBV6-1 with TRBJ2-3; 9 bases are shared with TRBD2. Germline CDR1 and CDR2: MNHNS and SASEGT. The CDR3 sequence is 19 residues long. The V segment lost 2 bases and the J segment 3 bases; nucleotides outside the gene matches: 15. CDR3 protein: CASSESASGAGDETDTQYF. DNA for the CDR3: TGTGCCAGCAGTGAATCGGCTAGCGGGGCGGGGGATGAGACAGATACGCAGTATTTT.

The chain is built from TRBV28 and TRBJ1-1, with D perhaps matching TRBD1 (5 bases). V was clipped by 4 bases and J by 0 bases, with 9 bases between them. The CDR3 is 14 residues long. Per the germline V gene, CDR1 is MDHEN and CDR2 is SYDVKM. The DNA for the CDR3 is TGTGCCAGCAGTTCGGGGGGGGTGAACACTGAAGCTTTCTTT. Amino acids: CASSSGGVNTEAFF. The full variable domain, its missing parts supplied by reference TRBV28 and TRBJ1-1, is DVKVTQSSRYLVKRTGEKVFLECVQDMDHENMFWYRQDPGLGLRLIYFSYDVKMKEKGDIPEGYSVSREKKERFSLILESASTNQTSMYLCASSSGGVNTEAFFGQGTRLTVV.

V is TRBV5-5 and J is TRBJ1-3, with D unresolved. Germline-derived CDR1 and CDR2 are SGHKS and YYEKEE (reference sequence). V was trimmed by 3 bases and J by 1 base, leaving 5 bases between them. The CDR3 length is 13 residues. The CDR3 nucleotides read TGTGCCAGCAGCTCGGTATCTGGAAACACCATATATTTT. This translates into CASSSVSGNTIYF.

The chain carries TRBV5-1 and TRBJ1-2; 12 nucleotides match TRBD1. This CDR3 is 18 amino acids long. J gave up 3 bases and V 4 bases, and 13 bases lay outside the gene matches. Germline loops: CDR1 SGHRS, CDR2 YFSETQ. The CDR3 nucleotides are TGCGCCAGCAGCCCGAGTCCCGGGACAGGGGGCCGGGACTATGGCTACACCTTC. Encoded protein: CASSPSPGTGGRDYGYTF.

V and J are TRBV2 and TRBJ1-1; D possibly corresponds to TRBD1 (5 bases). CDR3 length: 16 residues. Trimming removed 3 bases at V and 1 base at J, with 15 bases between. The germline V gene encodes CDR1 SNHLY and CDR2 FYNNEI. The CDR3 bases are TGTGCCAGCAGTGAGGCGACAGCCCTCAAGAACACTGAAGCTTTCTTT. This encodes CASSEATALKNTEAFF.